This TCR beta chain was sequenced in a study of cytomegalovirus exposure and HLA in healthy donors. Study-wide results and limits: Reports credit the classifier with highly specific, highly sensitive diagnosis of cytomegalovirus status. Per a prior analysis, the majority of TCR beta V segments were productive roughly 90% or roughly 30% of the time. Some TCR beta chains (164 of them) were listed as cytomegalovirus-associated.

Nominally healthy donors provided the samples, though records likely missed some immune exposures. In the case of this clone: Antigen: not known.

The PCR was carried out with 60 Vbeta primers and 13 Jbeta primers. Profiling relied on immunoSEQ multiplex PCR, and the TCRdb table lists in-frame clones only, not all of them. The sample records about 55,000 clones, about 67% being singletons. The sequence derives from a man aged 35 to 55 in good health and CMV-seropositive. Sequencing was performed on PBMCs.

This CDR3 reads CASMDSNSYNQPQHF. Here the CDR3 DNA reads TGCGCCAGCATGGATTCCAACAGCTACAATCAGCCCCAGCATTTT. This rearrangement joins TRBV10-2 to TRBJ1-5; no clear D. The germline gives CDR1 WSHSY, CDR2 SAAADI. This CDR3 spans 15 amino acids. V was shortened by 7 bases and J by 3 bases, with 16 bases between the two germline ends.